This TCR beta chain was obtained from a study of blood T cell repertoires in COVID-19. V lost 4 bases, J lost 2 bases, and 9 bases lay in between. The CDR3 is 14 residues long. The germline V gene encodes CDR1 LGHDT and CDR2 YNNKEL (reference sequence). The sample holds a few counts of this clone. The repertoire was sequenced with immunoSEQ multiplex PCR; TCRdb's copy has only in-frame clones and lacks some. The table lists approximately 150,000 clones, roughly four fifths of them singletons, with 10% to 15% in the top ten. The chain carries TRBV3-1 (or the pseudogene TRBV3-2) and TRBJ1-3, with D unclear. The source of this sequence is a man between 70 and 80 years old who had recovered from COVID-19. Sequencing was carried out using peripheral blood. CDR3 in amino acids: CASSPRGAGNTIYF. The CDR3 DNA follows: TGTGCCAGCAGCCCCCGCGGGGCTGGAAACACCATATATTTT.